One and the same sample provided the 2 T cell receptor beta chains below, sequenced in a study of cytomegalovirus exposure and HLA in healthy donors. Only in-frame clones appear in the TCRdb table, and some are missing; sequencing was by immunoSEQ multiplex PCR. The sample has around 60,000 clones, 92% seen once. Sequencing input: PBMCs. These receptors came from a woman under 30 in good health and CMV-seronegative.

The rearrangement joins TRBV18 to TRBJ1-2; 9 bases map to TRBD1. The CDR3 has 15 residues. CDR1 and CDR2 (germline): KGHSH, LQKENI. V gave up 4 bases and J gave up 4 bases; unmatched junction bases: 7. CDR3 loop: CASSHPTGGSYGYTF. In nucleotides, the CDR3 is TGTGCCAGCTCACACCCCACAGGGGGCTCCTATGGCTACACCTTC.

This chain uses TRBV29-1 with TRBJ1-1; D perhaps matches TRBD1 (5 bases). The V end lost 6 bases, the J end lost 8 bases, and 13 bases lay between the germline ends. The CDR3 runs to 11 residues. CDR1 and CDR2 from the germline V gene are SQVTM and ANQGSEA. In nucleotides, the CDR3 is TGCAGCGTAATCGATTACAGGGAAGCTTTCTTT. Amino acid sequence: CSVIDYREAFF.